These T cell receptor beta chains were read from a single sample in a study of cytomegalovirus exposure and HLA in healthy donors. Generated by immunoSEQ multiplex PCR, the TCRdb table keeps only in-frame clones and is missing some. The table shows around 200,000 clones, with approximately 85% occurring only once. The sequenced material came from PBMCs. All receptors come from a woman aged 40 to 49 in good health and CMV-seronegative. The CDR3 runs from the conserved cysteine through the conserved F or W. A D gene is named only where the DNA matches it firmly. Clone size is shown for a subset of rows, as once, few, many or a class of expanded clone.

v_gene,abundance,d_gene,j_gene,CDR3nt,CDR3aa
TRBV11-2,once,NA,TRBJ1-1,TGTGCCAGCAGCCCCTCGGAGCTTGAAGCTTTCTTT,CASSPSELEAFF
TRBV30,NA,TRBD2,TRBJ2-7,TGTGCCTGGAGTGTACTAAGCGGGAGTTTGCACGAGCAGTACTTC,CAWSVLSGSLHEQYF
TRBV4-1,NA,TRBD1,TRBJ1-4,TGCGCCAGCAGCCAAGAGGACAGGGGAGAAGAAAAACTGTTTTTT,CASSQEDRGEEKLFF
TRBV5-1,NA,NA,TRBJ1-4,TGCGCCAGCAGCTTGACCGCCGTCGGGGTGAATAATGAAAAACTGTTTTTT,CASSLTAVGVNNEKLFF
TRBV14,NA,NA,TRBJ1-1,TGTGCCAGCAGCCAAGGCCAATCTTTCGGTACTGAAGCTTTCTTT,CASSQGQSFGTEAFF
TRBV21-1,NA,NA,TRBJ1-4,TGTGCCAGCAGCCCTAGAAGGGGGGGAAATGAAAAACTGTTTTTT,CASSPRRGGNEKLFF
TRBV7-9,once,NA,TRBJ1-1,TGTGCCAGCAGCGCACCCCCTGAGGTTGAAGCTTTCTTT,CASSAPPEVEAFF
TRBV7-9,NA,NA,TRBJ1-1,TGTGCCAGCAGCTTAGGGGCCGGGAACACTGAAGCTTTCTTT,CASSLGAGNTEAFF
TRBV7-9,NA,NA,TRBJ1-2,TGTGCCAGCAGACAGGGTTATGGCTACACCTTC,CASRQGYGYTF
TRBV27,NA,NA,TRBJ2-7,TGTGCCAGCAGTTTTACCAGAAATTACGAGCAGTACTTC,CASSFTRNYEQYF
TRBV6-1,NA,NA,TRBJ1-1,TGTGCCAGCAGTGAAATTAATTGGGGGCGAAGTGCAGCTTTCTTT,CASSEINWGRSAAFF
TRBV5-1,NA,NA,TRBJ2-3,TGCGCCAGCAGTTTACAGGACAGCACAGATACGCAGTATTTT,CASSLQDSTDTQYF
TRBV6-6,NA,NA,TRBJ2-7,TGTGCCAGCAGTACCCCGGAGGAGGCCGAGCAGTACTTC,CASSTPEEAEQYF
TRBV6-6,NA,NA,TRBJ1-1,TGTGCCAGCAGTATGGGCCGACGTGAAGCTTTCTTT,CASSMGRREAFF
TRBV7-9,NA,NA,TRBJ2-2,TGTGCCAGCAGCTTAGAAAGCCTAGTTCAAGGGGAGCTGTTTTTT,CASSLESLVQGELFF
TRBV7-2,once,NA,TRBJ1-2,TGTGCCAGCAGCTTAGTTCTGACAGGTGGAGCTAACTATGGCTACACCTTC,CASSLVLTGGANYGYTF
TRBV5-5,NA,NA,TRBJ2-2,TGTGCCAGCAGCTTGGTCCGCACCGGGGAGCTGTTTTTT,CASSLVRTGELFF
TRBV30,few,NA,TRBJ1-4,TGTGCCTGGTCCCGCGGGTCTGGTGGGAATGAAAAACTGTTTTTT,CAWSRGSGGNEKLFF
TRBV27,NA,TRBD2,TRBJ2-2,TGTGCCAGCAGTACGAGCGGGAGGTCGGCTACCGGGGAGCTGTTTTTT,CASSTSGRSATGELFF
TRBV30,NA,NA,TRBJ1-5,TGTGCCTGGTCTGCCTACCCCGGGGTCAATCAGCCCCAGCATTTT,CAWSAYPGVNQPQHF
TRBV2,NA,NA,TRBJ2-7,TGTGCCAGCAGGGCCGACAGCTACGAGCAGTACTTC,CASRADSYEQYF
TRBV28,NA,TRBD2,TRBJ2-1,TGTGCCAGCAGACCGACTAGCGGGAGTTATGGTGAGCAGTTCTTC,CASRPTSGSYGEQFF
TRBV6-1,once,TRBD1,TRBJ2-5,TGTGCCAGCAGTGCTCAGATTAGACAGGGAGAGACCCAGTACTTC,CASSAQIRQGETQYF
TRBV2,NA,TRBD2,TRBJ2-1,TGTGCCAGTAGGCAGCGGGAGAGCTCCTACAATGAGCAGTTCTTC,CASRQRESSYNEQFF
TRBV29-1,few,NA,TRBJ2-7,TGCAGCGTTACGGGACAAGGCCTATCCTACGAGCAGTACTTC,CSVTGQGLSYEQYF
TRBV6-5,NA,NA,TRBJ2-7,TGTGCCAGCAGTTACTCCCATGACAGCTACGAGCAGTACTTC,CASSYSHDSYEQYF
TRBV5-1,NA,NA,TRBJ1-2,TGCGCCAGCAGCCAGGGCGGGGGGGCCATGCCCTATGGCTACACCTTC,CASSQGGGAMPYGYTF
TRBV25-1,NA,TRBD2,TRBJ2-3,TGTGCCAGCAGTGATTGGCGGGAGGTTGTAGATACGCAGTATTTT,CASSDWREVVDTQYF
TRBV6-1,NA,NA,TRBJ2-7,TGTGCCAGCGGGCGCCCCCAGTACGAGCAGTACTTC,CASGRPQYEQYF
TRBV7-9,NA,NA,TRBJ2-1,TGTGCCAGCAGCCCTGACTCTCACAATGAGCGGTTCTTC,CASSPDSHNERFF
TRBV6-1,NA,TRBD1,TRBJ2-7,TGTGCCAGCAGTACTCACAGGGGGCTGATCTACGAGCAGTACTTC,CASSTHRGLIYEQYF
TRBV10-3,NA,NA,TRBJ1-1,TGTGCCATCAGTGAGTCGAGAAACACTGAAGCTTTCTTT,CAISESRNTEAFF
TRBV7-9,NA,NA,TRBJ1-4,TGTGCCAGCAGCCCCCACAGGGATACTAATGAAAAACTGTTTTTT,CASSPHRDTNEKLFF
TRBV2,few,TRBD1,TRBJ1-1,TGTGCCAGCGAGGGGACAGGGATAAACACTGAAGCTTTCTTT,CASEGTGINTEAFF
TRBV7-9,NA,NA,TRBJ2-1,TGTGCCAGCAGCCCACCCGGTGGCTACAATGAGCAGTTCTTC,CASSPPGGYNEQFF
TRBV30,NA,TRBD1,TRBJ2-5,TGTGCCTGGAGTCCGGGACAGGGTGCGACCCAGTACTTC,CAWSPGQGATQYF
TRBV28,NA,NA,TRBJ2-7,TGTGCCAGCAGGCTAAGAGGAGCCTACGAGCAGTACTTC,CASRLRGAYEQYF
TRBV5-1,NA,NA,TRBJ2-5,TGCGCCAGCAGCTTATCAGCGGAGACCCAGTACTTC,CASSLSAETQYF
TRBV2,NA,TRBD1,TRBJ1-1,TGTGCCAGCAGTGATCCGGGACAGTTGAACACTGAAGCTTTCTTT,CASSDPGQLNTEAFF
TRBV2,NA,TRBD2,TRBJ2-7,TGTGCCAGGGGACTAGCGCCCGGCTACGAGCAGTACTTC,CARGLAPGYEQYF
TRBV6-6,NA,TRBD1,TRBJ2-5,TGTGCCAGCAGAACCGGGACAGTCGAGTACTTC,CASRTGTVEYF
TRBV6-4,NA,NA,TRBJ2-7,TGTGCCAGCAGTGACCCCGGACTCCCCCCCTCCTACGAGCAGTACTTC,CASSDPGLPPSYEQYF
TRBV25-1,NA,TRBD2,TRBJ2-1,TGTGCCAGCAGTGAAGGGACTAGCGGGAGCTCCTACAATGAGCAGTTCTTC,CASSEGTSGSSYNEQFF
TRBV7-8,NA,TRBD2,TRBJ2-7,TGTGCCAGCAGCTCCGGACTAGCGGCCTACGAGCAGTACTTC,CASSSGLAAYEQYF
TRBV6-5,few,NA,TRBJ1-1,TGTGCCAGCAGTTACTCTCAGGGGCTTGAAGCTTTCTTT,CASSYSQGLEAFF
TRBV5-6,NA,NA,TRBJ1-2,TGTGCCAGCCAATTCGGGGGGTACGGCTACACCTTC,CASQFGGYGYTF
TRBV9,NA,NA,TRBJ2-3,TGTGCCAGCAGTGACGGACAGACCACAGATACGCAGTATTTT,CASSDGQTTDTQYF
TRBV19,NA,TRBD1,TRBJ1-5,TGTGCCAGTAGTCAGTCAGGGGGCATCTATCAGCCCCAGCATTTT,CASSQSGGIYQPQHF
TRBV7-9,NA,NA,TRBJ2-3,TGTGCCAGCAGCTTATTCGGGAGCACAGATACGCAGTATTTT,CASSLFGSTDTQYF
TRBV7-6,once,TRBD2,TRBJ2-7,TGTGCCAGCAGCCATAGCGGGAGAATGTACGAGCAGTACTTC,CASSHSGRMYEQYF
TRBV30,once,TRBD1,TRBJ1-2,TGTGCCGGCAGGGACAGGGAATACTATGGCTACACCTTC,CAGRDREYYGYTF
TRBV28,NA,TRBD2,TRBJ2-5,TGTGCCAGCAGTTTAGCGGGAGAAAACGAAGAGACCCAGTACTTC,CASSLAGENEETQYF
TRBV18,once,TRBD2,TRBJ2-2,TGTGCCAGCTCACTGACTAGCGGGAGAACCGGGGAGCTGTTTTTT,CASSLTSGRTGELFF
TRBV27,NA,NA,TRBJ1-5,TGTGCCAGCCGGTGGGGGGGCGGATATAGCAATCAGCCCCAGCATTTT,CASRWGGGYSNQPQHF
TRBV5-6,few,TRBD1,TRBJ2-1,TGTGCCAGCAGCGTAGACGACAGGGTAATTGAGCAGTTCTTC,CASSVDDRVIEQFF